What follows are 9 T cell receptor beta chains derived from one specimen sequenced in a study of cytomegalovirus exposure and HLA in healthy donors (dated by TCRdb to the late 2010s). The library was made by the immunoSEQ multiplex PCR assay. For the multiplex PCR, a mixture combining 60 forward primers for TCR Vbeta segments and 13 reverse primers for TCR Jbeta segments was used. TCRdb limited this immuneACCESS table to in-frame rearrangements with V and J called. A share of clones is missing; checked studies link under half to unresolved V genes, and the rest is unexplained. The table for this sample lists 150,000 to 200,000 clones; roughly 80% of them were counted only once. The ten largest clonotypes hold approximately 2.4% of the sample. The specimen was PBMCs. The receptors shown here come from a male donor in good health and CMV-seronegative.

This clone was counted only a few times. The V and J genes are TRBV28 and TRBJ2-6; D unclear. The germline CDR1 and CDR2 sequences are MDHEN and SYDVKM. Trimming left V 3 bases short and J 4 bases short, with 10 bases between. The CDR3 length is 15 residues. This CDR3 reads CASSFLMVGANVLTF. The CDR3 region has the DNA TGTGCCAGCAGTTTCCTAATGGTGGGGGCCAACGTCCTGACTTTC.

The V call is TRBV5-4, the J call TRBJ2-2; 10 nucleotides match TRBD2. Germline CDR1 reads SGHNT; CDR2 reads YYREEE (reference sequence). The CDR3 is 15 residues long. Trimming took 7 bases from V and 7 from J; bases not matched to a gene: 10. The CDR3 bases are TGTGCCAGCGGTTGGGTAGCGGGAGGTAACGGGGAGCTGTTTTTT. The encoded protein is CASGWVAGGNGELFF.

The V and J genes are TRBV19 and TRBJ2-1; TRBD2 matches at 10 bases. CDR1 and CDR2 from the germline V gene are LNHDA and SQIVND (reference sequence). This CDR3 contains 17 residues. The V gene end was trimmed by 4 bases and the J gene end by 5 bases; junction bases not matched to a gene: 11. The CDR3 region has the DNA TGTGCCAGTAGTACCCCTCAGGGAGCGGGAGGGGACAATGAGCAGTTCTTC. Translated, it gives CASSTPQGAGGDNEQFF.

This rearrangement joins TRBV18 to TRBJ2-3, with D hard to call. V lost 2 bases to trimming and J lost 1 base, with 7 bases between them. Germline V gene data show CDR1 as KGHSH and CDR2 as LQKENI. The CDR3 loop spans 14 amino acids. CDR3 bases: TGTGCCAGCTCACCATCGTCCCGCACAGATACGCAGTATTTT. This translates into CASSPSSRTDTQYF.

V and J are TRBV6-5 and TRBJ1-2; D is perhaps TRBD1 (5 bases). This CDR3 region has 13 residues. The germline gives CDR1 MNHEY, CDR2 SVGAGI. V was clipped by 1 base and J by 7 bases, with 10 bases between them. This CDR3 is CASSYYGGTGYTF. CDR3 sequence (DNA): TGTGCCAGCAGTTACTACGGGGGAACTGGCTACACCTTC.

This clone was counted a single time. The rearrangement joins TRBV19 to TRBJ2-7; 12 bases line up with TRBD2. The CDR3 is 15 amino acids. Looked up from germline, CDR1 is LNHDA and CDR2 is SQIVND (reference sequence). J gave up 3 bases and V 3 bases, and 3 bases lay outside the gene matches. CDR3 nucleotide sequence: TGTGCCAGTAGTATTCGGACTAGCGGGAACTACGAGCAGTACTTC. Translation: CASSIRTSGNYEQYF.

This clone is a singleton in its sample. The chain employs TRBV2 and TRBJ2-5, with 7 bases lining up with TRBD1. Gene TRBJ2-7 matches the end of the DNA better, so the J call may be wrong. Germline V lookup: CDR1 SNHLY, CDR2 FYNNEI. This CDR3 comprises 13 residues. The CDR3 coding sequence is TGTGCCAGCATCCCGGACAGGCGCTACGAGCAGTACTTC. This encodes CASIPDRRYEQYF.

The gene calls are TRBV7-2 and TRBJ2-7, with 9 bases fitting TRBD2. CDR1 is SGHTA and CDR2 is FQGNSA in the germline V gene. This CDR3 comprises 15 residues. The junction had 3 bases not matched to a gene; V was cut back by 1 base and J by 2 bases. The CDR3 nucleotides read TGTGCCAGCAGCTTAGGGGCTAGCGGGACCTACGAGCAGTACTTC. It translates to CASSLGASGTYEQYF.

The chain employs TRBV6-1 and TRBJ2-2; 15 bases map to TRBD2. The CDR3 covers 20 residues. In germline, CDR1 is MNHNS, CDR2 SASEGT. V lost 0 bases, J lost 1 base, and 6 bases stayed unmatched. The chain's CDR3 is CASSEAGLAGGPLNTGELFF. CDR3 DNA: TGTGCCAGCAGTGAAGCGGGACTAGCGGGGGGACCCCTGAACACCGGGGAGCTGTTTTTT.